This T cell receptor beta chain was sequenced in a study of regulatory T cells in long-lasting Graves disease. V was pared by 8 bases and J by 3 bases, with 15 bases between. Germline lookup yields CDR1 MNHEY and CDR2 SMNVEV (reference sequence). The CDR3 runs 14 residues. CDR3-region Arm-PCR and iRepertoire HTBI primers produced the TCR beta libraries. One entry per CDR3 protein results from TCRdb running MiXCR on the multiplex PCR reads. In the table there are 250,000 or so distinct CDR3 sequences, around 18% of which are singletons. Time point defined: newly diagnosed GD, antithyroid drugs for less than 3 months. There was RNA extracted from PBMCs, and the TCR library was made from it. The data also belong to a second study, concerning T cells in Graves' hyperthyroidism and ophthalmopathy.

This sequence joins TRBV27 and TRBJ2-3; a weak D match, TRBD1 (5 bases). The input for sequencing was peripheral blood mononuclear cells (PBMCs), taken at new diagnosis, from a patient treated with antithyroid drugs. The clonotype comes from a woman aged 25 to 39 with Graves disease. CDR3 amino acids: CASCYRGETDTQYF. DNA of the CDR3: TGTGCCAGCTGTTATAGGGGTGAGACAGATACGCAGTATTTT.